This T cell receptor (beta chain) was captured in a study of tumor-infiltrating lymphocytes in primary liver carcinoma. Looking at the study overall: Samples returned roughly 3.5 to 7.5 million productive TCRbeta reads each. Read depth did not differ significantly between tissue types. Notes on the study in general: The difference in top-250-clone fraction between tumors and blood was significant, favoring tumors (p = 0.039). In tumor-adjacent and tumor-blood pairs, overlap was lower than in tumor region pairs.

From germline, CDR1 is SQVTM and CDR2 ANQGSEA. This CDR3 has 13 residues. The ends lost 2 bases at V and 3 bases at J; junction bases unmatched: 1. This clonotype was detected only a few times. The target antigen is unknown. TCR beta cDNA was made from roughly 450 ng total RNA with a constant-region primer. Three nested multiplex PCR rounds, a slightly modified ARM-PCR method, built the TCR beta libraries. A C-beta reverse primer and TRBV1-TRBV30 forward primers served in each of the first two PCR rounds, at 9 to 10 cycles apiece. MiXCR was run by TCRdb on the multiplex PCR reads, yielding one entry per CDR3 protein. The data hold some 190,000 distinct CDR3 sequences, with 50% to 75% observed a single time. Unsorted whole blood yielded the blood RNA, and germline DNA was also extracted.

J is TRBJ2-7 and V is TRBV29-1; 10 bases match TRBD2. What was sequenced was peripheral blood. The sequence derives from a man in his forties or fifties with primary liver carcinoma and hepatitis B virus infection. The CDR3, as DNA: TGCAGCGTTGAACTAGCGGGAGACTACGAGCAGTACTTC. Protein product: CSVELAGDYEQYF.